These T cell receptor beta chains were read from a single sample in a study of blood T cells in healthy people across ages. A single record per CDR3 protein comes from TCRdb applying MiXCR to the 5' RACE reads. The sample records some 1.6 million distinct CDR3 sequences, almost 35% being singletons. The source material was blood. These receptors originate from a woman aged 25 to 39 in good health. The CDR3 runs from the conserved cysteine through the conserved F or W. D genes are given only for firm matches. Expanded clones are given a class, and other clones once, few, many or no size at all.

D: NA
V: TRBV9
size: NA
J: TRBJ2-3
CDR3: CASSPGTFADTQYF
DNA: TGTGCCAGCAGCCCTGGGACTTTTGCAGATACGCAGTATTTT

D: TRBD1
V: TRBV7-9
size: many
J: TRBJ1-2
CDR3: CASSPTGVNYGYTF
DNA: TGTGCCAGCAGCCCAACAGGGGTGAACTATGGCTACACCTTC

D: TRBD1
V: TRBV7-9
size: many
J: TRBJ1-5
CDR3: CASSYGGQGNQPQHF
DNA: TGTGCCAGCAGCTACGGAGGACAGGGGAATCAGCCCCAGCATTTT

D: NA
V: TRBV3-1
size: NA
J: TRBJ2-1
CDR3: CASSQYRDGEQFF
DNA: TGTGCCAGCAGCCAGTACAGGGATGGTGAGCAGTTCTTC

D: NA
V: TRBV15
size: few
J: TRBJ1-5
CDR3: CATSRVGHGNQPQHF
DNA: TGTGCCACCAGCAGAGTGGGCCACGGGAATCAGCCCCAGCATTTT

D: TRBD1
V: TRBV10-3
size: NA
J: TRBJ1-1
CDR3: CAISLQGAAAEAFF
DNA: TGTGCCATCAGCCTACAGGGGGCCGCAGCTGAAGCTTTCTTT

D: NA
V: TRBV15
size: few
J: TRBJ2-3
CDR3: CATSRETGRIADTQYF
DNA: TGTGCCACCAGCAGAGAGACGGGTCGAATAGCAGATACGCAGTATTTT

D: NA
V: TRBV4-1
size: NA
J: TRBJ2-5
CDR3: CASSRGRLFGEQYF
DNA: TGCGCCAGCAGCCGGGGCCGACTATTTGGAGAGCAGTACTTC

D: TRBD2
V: TRBV20-1
size: few
J: TRBJ2-3
CDR3: CSAQPTSGGSDTQYF
DNA: TGCAGTGCCCAACCGACTAGCGGGGGGTCAGATACGCAGTATTTT

D: NA
V: TRBV5-6
size: NA
J: TRBJ1-1
CDR3: CASRWGRNMNTEAFF
DNA: TGTGCCAGCAGGTGGGGGCGAAACATGAACACTGAAGCTTTCTTT

D: NA
V: TRBV4-1
size: NA
J: TRBJ2-1
CDR3: CASSHSPVGDSCNEQFF
DNA: TGCGCCAGCAGCCACTCCCCGGTGGGGGACTCCTGCAATGAGCAGTTCTTC

D: TRBD1
V: TRBV4-1
size: few
J: TRBJ1-4
CDR3: CASSQGQGASTNEKLFF
DNA: TGCGCCAGCAGCCAGGGGCAGGGGGCGTCCACTAATGAAAAACTGTTTTTT

D: NA
V: TRBV5-4
size: NA
J: TRBJ2-2
CDR3: CASSLAGRAGTGELFF
DNA: TGTGCCAGCAGCTTGGCCGGAAGGGCGGGGACCGGGGAGCTGTTTTTT

D: NA
V: TRBV5-1
size: NA
J: TRBJ1-6
CDR3: CASSSGAGGYNSPLHF
DNA: TGCGCCAGCAGCTCGGGCGCCGGGGGCTATAATTCACCCCTCCACTTT

D: NA
V: TRBV7-9
size: NA
J: TRBJ1-6
CDR3: CASSLTGLRSYNSPLHF
DNA: TGTGCCAGCAGCTTAACGGGACTCCGCTCCTATAATTCACCCCTCCACTTT

D: TRBD2
V: TRBV10-3
size: NA
J: TRBJ2-3
CDR3: CAISGLAGITDTQYF
DNA: TGTGCCATCAGTGGACTAGCGGGGATCACAGATACGCAGTATTTT

D: NA
V: TRBV11-2
size: NA
J: TRBJ1-6
CDR3: CASSHGANSPLHF
DNA: TGTGCCAGCAGCCACGGGGCCAATTCACCCCTCCACTTT

D: TRBD1
V: TRBV28
size: once
J: TRBJ1-5
CDR3: CASSPTRLGQESGQPQHF
DNA: TGTGCCAGCAGCCCGACCAGATTAGGACAGGAATCTGGGCAGCCCCAGCATTTT

D: NA
V: TRBV28
size: NA
J: TRBJ2-4
CDR3: CASSWGVSPAKNIQYF
DNA: TGTGCCAGCAGTTGGGGGGTCTCACCGGCCAAAAACATTCAGTACTTC

D: NA
V: TRBV9
size: few
J: TRBJ2-7
CDR3: CASSVAGTPANEQYF
DNA: TGTGCCAGCAGCGTAGCCGGGACGCCAGCCAACGAGCAGTACTTC

D: TRBD1
V: TRBV4-2
size: NA
J: TRBJ2-7
CDR3: CASSRTGQGASYEQYF
DNA: TGTGCCAGCAGCCGAACCGGGCAGGGGGCCTCCTACGAGCAGTACTTC

D: TRBD2
V: TRBV4-1
size: few
J: TRBJ2-2
CDR3: CASSHIVAGNTGELFF
DNA: TGCGCCAGCAGCCACATAGTAGCGGGAAACACCGGGGAGCTGTTTTTT

D: TRBD1
V: TRBV6-6
size: NA
J: TRBJ2-3
CDR3: CASSTGQGGTSTDTQYF
DNA: TGTGCCAGCAGTACCGGACAGGGGGGCACAAGCACAGATACGCAGTATTTT

D: NA
V: TRBV4-2
size: NA
J: TRBJ1-2
CDR3: CASSQDLSRSFYGYTF
DNA: TGTGCCAGCAGCCAAGATTTAAGTAGAAGCTTCTATGGCTACACCTTC

D: NA
V: TRBV28
size: NA
J: TRBJ2-5
CDR3: CASSPLETVQETQYF
DNA: TGTGCCAGCAGTCCACTCGAGACAGTGCAAGAGACCCAGTACTTC

D: NA
V: TRBV12-3/TRBV12-4
size: many
J: TRBJ1-1
CDR3: CASSFPPPPEAFF
DNA: TGTGCCAGCAGTTTCCCCCCACCCCCTGAAGCTTTCTTT

D: TRBD2
V: TRBV4-1
size: NA
J: TRBJ2-7
CDR3: CASSQDAGRSEQYF
DNA: TGCGCCAGCAGCCAAGACGCCGGGAGGTCGGAGCAGTACTTC

D: NA
V: TRBV29-1
size: many
J: TRBJ1-2
CDR3: CSIRTENYGYTF
DNA: TGCAGCATAAGGACGGAGAACTATGGCTACACCTTC

D: TRBD1
V: TRBV28
size: NA
J: TRBJ2-5
CDR3: CASTLWGTARETQYF
DNA: TGTGCCAGCACCCTCTGGGGGACAGCGAGGGAGACCCAGTACTTC

D: NA
V: TRBV21-1
size: few
J: TRBJ2-1
CDR3: CASSKLRQGDEQFF
DNA: TGTGCCAGCAGCAAATTAAGACAGGGTGATGAGCAGTTCTTC

D: NA
V: TRBV20-1
size: few
J: TRBJ1-5
CDR3: CSARQSRNQPQHF
DNA: TGCAGTGCTCGACAGAGTCGCAATCAGCCCCAGCATTTT

D: TRBD2
V: TRBV4-2
size: NA
J: TRBJ2-1
CDR3: CASSQDTTSGNANEQFF
DNA: TGTGCCAGCAGCCAAGATACCACTAGCGGAAACGCCAATGAGCAGTTCTTC

D: TRBD2
V: TRBV20-1
size: few
J: TRBJ2-7
CDR3: CSAPPFWRGGLYEQYF
DNA: TGCAGTGCCCCACCCTTCTGGCGGGGGGGCCTTTACGAGCAGTACTTC

D: NA
V: TRBV29-1
size: many
J: TRBJ2-5
CDR3: CSDYQGTEETQYF
DNA: TGCAGCGATTATCAGGGGACGGAGGAGACCCAGTACTTC